This T cell receptor (beta chain) was identified in a study of blood T cell repertoires in COVID-19. As for the study in general: The study drew acute and convalescent COVID-19 samples from the United States, Italy and Spain. T cells, B-cell-depleted T cells, or PBMCs provided the cDNA or gDNA that served as material.

CDR1 LGHDT and CDR2 YNNKEL come from the germline V gene (reference sequence). The V end was cut by 4 bases, the J end by 1 base, with 5 bases between. The CDR3 contains 12 residues. With regard to this clone: The identical CDR3 is also encoded by other nucleotide sequences in the sample.

As processed by the authors: For nucleated cells, counts were estimated from reference gene primer amplification. Libraries were prepared by immunoSEQ multiplex PCR; TCRdb keeps only in-frame clonotypes and omits some of them. That table gives V, J and clone size, and the DNA gave D and trimming. The table lists over 90,000 clones, about nine tenths of them singletons. The TCR comes from a woman of 80 years or more in a cohort sampled during active COVID-19. The sequencing sample was made of peripheral blood. V usage is TRBV3-1 (or the pseudogene TRBV3-2) and J usage is TRBJ2-7, with no clear D. The CDR3 loop is CASSLTSYEQYF. The CDR3 region has the DNA TGTGCCAGCAGCCTTACATCCTACGAGCAGTACTTC.